Described below is a single TCR beta chain sequence and its context. What it binds is not known. V lost 2 bases, J lost 5 bases, and 12 bases lay in between. The germline V gene has CDR1 SGHTA and CDR2 FQGNSA. The CDR3 has 15 amino acids. This specimen comes from a study of T cell repertoires in cytomegalovirus infection. Study-wide points: HLA-C-restricted CMV-specific TCR beta clonotypes prevailed in the ex vivo response.

Each CDR3 protein is one row after TCRdb ran MiXCR on the reads. This sample has some 480,000 distinct CDR3 sequences, with 33% found just once. The receptor's source is a human donor in good health (CMV status not recorded). Some clones in this sample may be carry-over from other donors' samples. This chain uses TRBV7-2 with TRBJ1-4, with a weak D call TRBD1 (5 bases). The source material was cultured PBMCs, sampled from culture after CMV antigen stimulation. CDR3 sequence: CASSLRIRVNEKLFF. CDR3 sequence (DNA): TGTGCCAGCAGCTTAAGGATCAGGGTGAATGAAAAACTGTTTTTT.